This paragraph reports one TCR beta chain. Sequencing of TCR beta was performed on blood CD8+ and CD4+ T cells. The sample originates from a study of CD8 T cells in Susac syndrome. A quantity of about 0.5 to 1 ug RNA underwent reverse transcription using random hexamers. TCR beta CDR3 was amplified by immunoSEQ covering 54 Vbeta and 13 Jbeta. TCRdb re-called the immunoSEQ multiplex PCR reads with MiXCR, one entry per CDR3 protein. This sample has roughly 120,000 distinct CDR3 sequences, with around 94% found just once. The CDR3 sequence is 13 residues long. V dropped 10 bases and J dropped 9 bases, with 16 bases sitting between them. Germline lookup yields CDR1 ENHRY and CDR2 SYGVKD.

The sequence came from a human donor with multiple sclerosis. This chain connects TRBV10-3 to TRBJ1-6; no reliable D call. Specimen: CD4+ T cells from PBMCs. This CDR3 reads CATRTHWGSPLHF. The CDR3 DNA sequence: TGTGCCACCCGGACGCATTGGGGTTCACCCCTCCACTTT.